The rows below give T cell receptor beta chains drawn from one sample of a study of CD8 T cells in Susac syndrome. MiXCR was run by TCRdb on the immunoSEQ multiplex PCR reads, yielding one entry per CDR3 protein. The data show 95,000 to 150,000 distinct CDR3 sequences, just under 95% seen once. The sequencing sample was made of CD8+ T cells from PBMCs. All receptors come from a human donor with Susac syndrome. Each CDR3 is given with its conserved first and last residue. D genes are given only for firm matches. Not every row has a clone size; where given, it reads once, few, many or a size class.

>NA|TRBV5-1|TRBJ2-3|NA
CASGQGTSGTDTQYF
TGCGCCAGCGGCCAGGGGACGTCCGGCACAGATACGCAGTATTTT
>TRBD1|TRBV7-9|TRBJ2-7|NA
CASSLGPGQGMSYEQYF
TGTGCCAGCAGCTTAGGACCAGGACAGGGAATGTCCTACGAGCAGTACTTC
>TRBD1|TRBV6-5|TRBJ2-1|NA
CASSYRDGGLGTVYNEQFF
TGTGCCAGCAGTTACCGTGATGGTGGTTTGGGGACAGTCTACAATGAGCAGTTCTTC
>NA|TRBV28|TRBJ2-1|NA
CASRPQGSYNEQFF
TGTGCCAGCCGCCCACAGGGTTCCTACAATGAGCAGTTCTTC
>NA|TRBV9|TRBJ1-3|NA
CASSVEGGSGNTIYF
TGTGCCAGCAGCGTAGAAGGGGGCTCTGGAAACACCATATATTTT
>NA|TRBV5-4|TRBJ1-1|NA
CASSLRENTEAFF
TGTGCCAGCAGCTTGCGAGAGAACACTGAAGCTTTCTTT
>TRBD1|TRBV4-2|TRBJ1-2|NA
CASSSPGQVNYGYTF
TGTGCCAGCAGCAGTCCGGGACAGGTTAACTATGGCTACACCTTC
>TRBD2|TRBV29-1|TRBJ2-5|NA
CSVERFPGLAGGVKETQYF
TGCAGCGTTGAACGGTTCCCGGGACTAGCGGGAGGTGTCAAAGAGACCCAGTACTTC
>NA|TRBV7-9|TRBJ2-2|once
CASSLGRTPGELFF
TGTGCCAGCAGTCTCGGACGGACGCCCGGGGAGCTGTTTTTT
>NA|TRBV14|TRBJ2-7|few
CASSQASAGLYEQYF
TGTGCCAGCAGCCAAGCTTCTGCGGGGCTCTACGAGCAGTACTTC
>NA|TRBV4-3|TRBJ1-1|NA
CASSQDPPGADTEAFF
TGCGCCAGCAGCCAAGATCCTCCGGGGGCGGACACTGAAGCTTTCTTT
>NA|TRBV4-1|TRBJ1-2|NA
CASSQPQSNYGYTF
TGCGCCAGCAGCCAACCGCAGTCTAACTATGGCTACACCTTC
>TRBD2|TRBV18|TRBJ2-5|once
CASSPTGLADEETQYF
TGTGCCAGCTCACCAACGGGACTAGCGGACGAAGAGACCCAGTACTTC
>TRBD2|TRBV29-1|TRBJ2-3|NA
CSVWTPGLAADTQYF
TGCAGCGTTTGGACTCCGGGACTAGCGGCAGATACGCAGTATTTT
>NA|TRBV5-6|TRBJ2-1|NA
CASSLTATNEQFF
TGTGCCAGCAGCTTGACCGCCACCAATGAGCAGTTCTTC
>NA|TRBV18|TRBJ1-5|NA
CASSSHRWPSNQPQHF
TGTGCCAGCTCATCTCACCGTTGGCCTAGCAATCAGCCCCAGCATTTT
>TRBD2|TRBV20-1|TRBJ2-1|NA
CSARSASGTDEQFF
TGCAGTGCTAGGTCAGCAAGCGGGACCGATGAGCAGTTCTTC
>TRBD1|TRBV12-3/TRBV12-4|TRBJ1-5|NA
CASSFGGRGGQPQHF
TGTGCCAGCAGTTTTGGTGGCAGGGGGGGTCAGCCCCAGCATTTT
>TRBD1|TRBV27|TRBJ1-2|NA
CASRDRDYYGYTF
TGTGCCAGCAGGGACAGGGACTACTATGGCTACACCTTC
>TRBD1|TRBV12-3/TRBV12-4|TRBJ2-7|NA
CASSPTRDRRPYEQYF
TGTGCCAGCAGCCCCACCCGGGACAGGCGACCCTACGAGCAGTACTTC
>NA|TRBV5-4|TRBJ1-1|NA
CASSDSRNTEAFF
TGTGCCAGCAGCGATAGTAGGAACACTGAAGCTTTCTTT
>NA|TRBV30|TRBJ1-5|NA
CAWSARYEGNQPQHF
TGTGCCTGGAGTGCCCGGTACGAGGGCAATCAGCCCCAGCATTTT
>NA|TRBV30|TRBJ2-1|NA
CAWSGWGLREQFF
TGTGCCTGGAGTGGTTGGGGATTGAGGGAGCAGTTCTTC
>NA|TRBV14|TRBJ1-3|NA
CASSQERSLRGNTIYF
TGTGCCAGCAGCCAGGAGAGGAGCTTACGAGGAAACACCATATATTTT
>NA|TRBV6-6|TRBJ1-2|NA
CASSYEGIPNYGYTF
TGTGCCAGCAGTTATGAGGGGATCCCTAACTATGGCTACACCTTC
>NA|TRBV7-2|TRBJ2-5|NA
CASSHPGPAGETQYF
TGTGCCAGCAGTCATCCCGGGCCAGCCGGAGAGACCCAGTACTTC
>TRBD2|TRBV20-1|TRBJ2-1|NA
CSAHAGTSGYNEQFF
TGCAGTGCTCACGCCGGGACTAGCGGGTACAATGAGCAGTTCTTC
>NA|TRBV10-3|TRBJ2-1|NA
CAIKGHLWELYNEQFF
TGTGCCATCAAGGGCCACCTTTGGGAACTCTACAATGAGCAGTTCTTC
>TRBD1|TRBV9|TRBJ2-2|NA
CASSPRTGGSAGELFF
TGTGCCAGCAGCCCCCGGACAGGGGGCAGCGCCGGGGAGCTGTTTTTT
>NA|TRBV4-1|TRBJ1-1|NA
CASSQVEGIKAFF
TGCGCCAGCAGCCAAGTCGAGGGCATAAAAGCTTTCTTT
>NA|TRBV20-1|TRBJ1-2|NA
CSDIDVGYGYTF
TGCAGTGATATAGACGTCGGTTATGGCTACACCTTC
>NA|TRBV6-2/TRBV6-3|TRBJ2-1|NA
CASSYGLASNEQFF
TGTGCCAGCAGTTATGGTCTAGCGAGCAATGAGCAGTTCTTC
>NA|TRBV29-1|TRBJ1-3|once
CSVELDGNTIYF
TGCAGCGTCGAATTAGATGGAAACACCATATATTTT
>NA|TRBV5-1|TRBJ2-1|NA
CASSLADYSYNEQFF
TGCGCCAGCAGCTTGGCAGACTATTCCTACAATGAGCAGTTCTTC
>NA|TRBV25-1|TRBJ2-2|NA
CASSPNRDTGELFF
TGTGCCAGCAGTCCAAACAGGGACACCGGGGAGCTGTTTTTT
>NA|TRBV6-2/TRBV6-3|TRBJ2-7|NA
CASAGAYEQYF
TGTGCCAGCGCAGGGGCCTACGAGCAGTACTTC
>NA|TRBV7-8|TRBJ2-1|NA
CASSFSGEGNEQFF
TGTGCCAGCAGCTTTTCGGGAGAAGGCAATGAGCAGTTCTTC
>NA|TRBV7-9|TRBJ2-2|NA
CASSLALRPSGELFF
TGTGCCAGCAGCTTAGCGCTAAGGCCATCCGGGGAGCTGTTTTTT
>TRBD1|TRBV7-9|TRBJ2-5|NA
CASSYPGTGVRETQYF
TGTGCCAGCAGCTACCCCGGGACAGGGGTCCGAGAGACCCAGTACTTC
>NA|TRBV30|TRBJ2-7|NA
CAWSTIYEQYF
TGTGCCTGGAGTACAATCTACGAGCAGTACTTC
>NA|TRBV29-1|TRBJ2-3|NA
CSVEASERAGSTDTQYF
TGCAGCGTTGAAGCCTCGGAGAGGGCGGGAAGCACAGATACGCAGTATTTT
>TRBD2|TRBV4-1|TRBJ2-1|NA
CASSHPGLGRDEQFF
TGCGCCAGCAGCCACCCTGGACTAGGGCGCGATGAGCAGTTCTTC
>NA|TRBV28|TRBJ1-3|NA
CASSLLQSSGNTIYF
TGTGCCAGCAGTTTGCTACAGAGCTCTGGAAACACCATATATTTT
>TRBD1|TRBV12-3/TRBV12-4|TRBJ2-7|NA
CASSGTGGYFDEQYF
TGTGCCAGCAGCGGCACAGGGGGCTACTTCGACGAGCAGTACTTC
>NA|TRBV7-3|TRBJ1-6|NA
CASSLSVGGNSPLHF
TGTGCCAGCAGCTTAAGCGTCGGGGGGAATTCACCCCTCCACTTT
>TRBD1|TRBV28|TRBJ1-5|NA
CASTTGVSQPQHF
TGTGCCAGCACGACAGGGGTGAGTCAGCCCCAGCATTTT
>NA|TRBV29-1|TRBJ1-1|NA
CSVPQGTEAFF
TGCAGCGTACCACAGGGCACTGAAGCTTTCTTT
>TRBD1|TRBV20-1|TRBJ1-4|NA
CSAREQGDPTNEKLFF
TGCAGTGCTAGAGAACAGGGGGATCCAACTAATGAAAAACTGTTTTTT
>TRBD1|TRBV28|TRBJ1-5|few
CASGQGRNQPQHF
TGTGCCAGCGGACAGGGTCGCAATCAGCCCCAGCATTTT
>TRBD1|TRBV20-1|TRBJ2-6|NA
CSVETGAPSGANVLTF
TGCAGTGTTGAAACAGGGGCGCCCTCTGGGGCCAACGTCCTGACTTTC
>NA|TRBV27|TRBJ2-7|NA
CASSPDRGLDEQYF
TGTGCCAGCAGTCCTGACCGGGGGCTTGACGAGCAGTACTTC
>NA|TRBV7-9|TRBJ2-7|NA
CASSTSGPYEQYF
TGTGCCAGCAGCACCTCTGGGCCGTACGAGCAGTACTTC
>TRBD1|TRBV3-1|TRBJ2-6|NA
CASSQDWGTGVGGANVLTF
TGTGCCAGCAGCCAAGATTGGGGGACAGGGGTTGGTGGGGCCAACGTCCTGACTTTC
>NA|TRBV15|TRBJ2-3|NA
CATTAGGRSTDTQYF
TGTGCCACCACAGCCGGAGGGCGAAGCACAGATACGCAGTATTTT
>TRBD2|TRBV12-3/TRBV12-4|TRBJ2-3|NA
CASSPIAGGPHTQYF
TGTGCCAGCAGTCCTATAGCGGGAGGGCCGCATACGCAGTATTTT
>TRBD1|TRBV12-3/TRBV12-4|TRBJ1-2|NA
CASSHRGDRYTF
TGTGCCAGCAGTCACAGGGGGGATCGCTACACCTTC
>NA|TRBV12-3/TRBV12-4|TRBJ1-6|NA
CASTRALYSPLHF
TGTGCCAGCACCCGGGCTCTCTATTCACCCCTCCACTTT